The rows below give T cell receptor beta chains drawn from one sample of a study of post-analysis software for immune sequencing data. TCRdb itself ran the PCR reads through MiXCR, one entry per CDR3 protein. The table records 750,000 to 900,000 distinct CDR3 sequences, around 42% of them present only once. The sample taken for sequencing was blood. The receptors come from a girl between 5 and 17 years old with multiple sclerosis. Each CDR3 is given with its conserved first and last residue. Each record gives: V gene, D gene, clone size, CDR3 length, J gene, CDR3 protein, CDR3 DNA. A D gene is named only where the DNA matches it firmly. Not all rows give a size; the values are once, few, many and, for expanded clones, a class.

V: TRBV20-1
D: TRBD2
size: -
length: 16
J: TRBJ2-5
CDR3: CSASKRLAGPQETQYF
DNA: TGCAGTGCTTCTAAACGACTAGCGGGACCTCAAGAGACCCAGTACTTC

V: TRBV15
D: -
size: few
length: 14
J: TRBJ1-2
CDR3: CATTEGQTAKGYTF
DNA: TGTGCCACTACTGAAGGGCAGACCGCGAAGGGCTACACCTTC

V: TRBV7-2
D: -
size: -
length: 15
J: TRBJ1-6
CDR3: CASSPGGGERSPLHF
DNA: TGTGCCAGCAGTCCCGGGGGGGGTGAAAGGTCACCCCTCCACTTT

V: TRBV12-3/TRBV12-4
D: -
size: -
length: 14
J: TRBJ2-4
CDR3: CASSLKGSGNIQYF
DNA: TGTGCCAGCAGTTTGAAGGGGTCCGGAAACATTCAGTACTTC

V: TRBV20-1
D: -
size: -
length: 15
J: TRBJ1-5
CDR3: CSAKKIRGSNQPQHF
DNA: TGCAGTGCTAAAAAGATCAGGGGTAGCAATCAGCCCCAGCATTTT

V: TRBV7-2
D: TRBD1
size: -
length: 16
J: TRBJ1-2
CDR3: CASSLGPQQGLGGYTF
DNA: TGTGCCAGCAGCTTAGGCCCTCAACAGGGGCTGGGAGGCTACACCTTC

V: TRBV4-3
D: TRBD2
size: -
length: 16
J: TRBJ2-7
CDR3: CASSRGLLGGSYEQYF
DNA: TGCGCCAGCAGCCGCGGACTTCTCGGGGGGTCCTACGAGCAGTACTTC

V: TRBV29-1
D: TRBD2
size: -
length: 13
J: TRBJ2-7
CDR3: CSVWGLAVPEQYF
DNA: TGCAGCGTTTGGGGACTAGCTGTCCCCGAGCAGTACTTC

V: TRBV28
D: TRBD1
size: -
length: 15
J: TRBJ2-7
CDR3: CASSLPGQVRNEQYF
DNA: TGTGCCAGCAGTTTACCTGGACAGGTGCGTAACGAGCAGTACTTC

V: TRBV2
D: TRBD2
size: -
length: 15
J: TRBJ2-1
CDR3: CASSEASGYYNEQFF
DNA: TGTGCCAGCAGTGAAGCTAGCGGGTATTACAATGAGCAGTTCTTC

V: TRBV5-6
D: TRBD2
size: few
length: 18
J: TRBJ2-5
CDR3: CASSSSGLAGGLQETQYF
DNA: TGTGCCAGCAGCTCCTCCGGACTAGCGGGAGGGTTACAAGAGACCCAGTACTTC

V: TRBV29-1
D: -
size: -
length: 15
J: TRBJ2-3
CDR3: CSVPLVGGYTDTQYF
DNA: TGCAGCGTCCCCCTCGTTGGGGGATACACAGATACGCAGTATTTT

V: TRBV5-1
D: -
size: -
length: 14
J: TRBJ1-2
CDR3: CASSSPDRNYGYTF
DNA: TGCGCCAGCAGCTCCCCCGACAGGAACTATGGCTACACCTTC

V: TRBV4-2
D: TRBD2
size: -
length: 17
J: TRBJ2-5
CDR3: CASSQDPLAGGHETQYF
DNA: TGTGCCAGCAGCCAAGATCCCCTAGCGGGGGGGCACGAGACCCAGTACTTC

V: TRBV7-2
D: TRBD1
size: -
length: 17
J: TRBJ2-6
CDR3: CASSLTPTGLGANVLTF
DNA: TGTGCCAGCAGCTTAACCCCGACAGGGCTGGGGGCCAACGTCCTGACTTTC

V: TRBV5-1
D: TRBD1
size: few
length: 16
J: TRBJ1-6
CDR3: CASSMGQTSYNSPLHF
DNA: TGCGCCAGCAGCATGGGACAGACCTCCTATAATTCACCCCTCCACTTT

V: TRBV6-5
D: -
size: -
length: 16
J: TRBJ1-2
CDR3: CVSSYSRRPGDYGYTF
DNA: TGTGTCAGCAGTTACTCTAGGAGGCCCGGGGACTATGGCTACACCTTC

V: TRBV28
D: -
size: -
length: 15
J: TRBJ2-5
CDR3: CASSFIWGAQETQDF
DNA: TGTGCCAGCAGTTTTATTTGGGGGGCGCAAGAGACCCAGGACTTC

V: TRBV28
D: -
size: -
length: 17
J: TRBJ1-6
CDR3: CASSLSPGSSYNSPLHF
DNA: TGTGCCAGCAGTTTATCCCCGGGGAGCTCCTATAATTCACCCCTCCACTTT

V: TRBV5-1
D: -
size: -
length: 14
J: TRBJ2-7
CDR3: CASSILGGRGEQYF
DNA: TGCGCCAGCAGCATACTGGGGGGTAGGGGCGAGCAGTACTTC

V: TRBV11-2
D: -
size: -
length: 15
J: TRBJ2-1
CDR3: CASSLGVEGNNEQFF
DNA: TGTGCCAGCAGCTTGGGAGTAGAAGGGAATAATGAGCAGTTCTTC

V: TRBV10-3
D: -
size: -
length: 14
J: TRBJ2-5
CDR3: CAISEGLAGTGEYF
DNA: TGTGCCATCAGTGAAGGCCTAGCGGGGACAGGGGAGTACTTC

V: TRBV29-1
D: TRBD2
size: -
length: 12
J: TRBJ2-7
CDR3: CSVEERGGEQYF
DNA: TGCAGCGTTGAAGAGCGGGGGGGCGAGCAGTACTTC

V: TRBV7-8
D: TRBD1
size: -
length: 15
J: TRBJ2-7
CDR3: CASSLDGTGPYEQYF
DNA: TGTGCCAGCAGCTTAGACGGGACAGGCCCCTACGAGCAGTACTTC

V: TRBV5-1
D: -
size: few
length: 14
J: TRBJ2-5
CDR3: CASSRGQSQETQYF
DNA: TGCGCCAGCAGCCGCGGACAGAGTCAAGAGACCCAGTACTTC